A single sample gave rise to the 20 T cell receptor beta chains below, sequenced in a study of blood T cell repertoires in COVID-19. TCRdb's copy holds only in-frame clones and misses some; the assay was immunoSEQ multiplex PCR. The sample has 150,000 to 200,000 clones, around 86% seen once; the top ten hold about 0.6%. What was sequenced was peripheral blood. Receptors were obtained from a man aged 60 to 69 with COVID-19, enrolled during active disease.

For this clone: The same CDR3 arises from other DNA sequences in this sample as well. This sequence joins TRBV11-2 and TRBJ2-5; tentative D call: TRBD2 (5 bases). Trimming stripped 1 base from V and 2 bases from J, with 8 bases between. Germline CDR1 SGHAT, CDR2 FQNNGV. The CDR3 is 14 amino acids. The CDR3 is CASSLGTAQETQYF. CDR3 nucleotides: TGTGCCAGCAGCTTAGGGACTGCACAAGAGACCCAGTACTTC.

The table lists this clone with a count of one. The rearrangement links TRBV12-5 to TRBJ1-2; a possible D gene is TRBD1 (6 bases). This CDR3 region has 13 residues. Trimming pared 6 bases from V and 6 bases from J, leaving 14 bases between. Looked up from germline, CDR1 is LGHNT and CDR2 is FRNRAP. CDR3 protein: CASGSGQPDGYTF. CDR3 nucleotide sequence: TGTGCTAGTGGATCCGGACAGCCTGATGGCTACACCTTC.

V usage is TRBV11-2 and J usage is TRBJ2-7; 7 bases align to TRBD1. Germline CDR1 reads SGHAT; CDR2 reads FQNNGV. The ends lost 1 base at V and 2 bases at J; junction bases unmatched: 5. There are 15 residues in the CDR3. The CDR3 is CASSLVLDRTYEQYF. In nucleotides, the CDR3 is TGTGCCAGCAGCTTAGTGTTGGACAGGACCTACGAGCAGTACTTC. The entire variable domain, with the rest obtained from reference TRBV11-2 and TRBJ2-7, is as follows: EAGVAQSPRYKIIEKRQSVAFWCNPISGHATLYWYQQILGQGPKLLIQFQNNGVVDDSQLPKDRFSAERLKGVDSTLKIQPAKLEDSAVYLCASSLVLDRTYEQYFGPGTRLTVT.

The genes are TRBV7-2 and TRBJ2-3, with 9 bases that match TRBD1. Losses at the gene ends were 5 bases for V and 3 bases for J; bases not matched to a gene: 9. CDR1 is SGHTA, CDR2 FQGNSA, per germline. This CDR3 region has 16 residues. In nucleotides, the CDR3 is TGTGCCAGCAGCCGCCCGGGACAGGGATTGACAGATACGCAGTATTTT. This codes for CASSRPGQGLTDTQYF.

CDR3 coding DNA: TGTGCCAGCAGTTCGCCAGTCTCTGAAGCTTTCTTT. This codes for CASSSPVSEAFF. The chain uses TRBV6-5 and TRBJ1-1; D is unresolved. CDR1 MNHEY and CDR2 SVGAGI come from the germline V gene. V dropped 4 bases and J dropped 6 bases, with 9 bases sitting between them. This CDR3 has 12 residues.

J is TRBJ1-3 and V is TRBV5-4; the match to TRBD1 covers 9 bases. This CDR3 is built from 15 residues. J was trimmed by 4 bases and V by 2 bases; bases with no gene match: 4. CDR1 SGHNT and CDR2 YYREEE come from the germline V gene (reference sequence). The CDR3 region has the DNA TGTGCCAGCAGCTTATACGGGACAGGGGGAAACACCATATATTTT. Amino acid sequence: CASSLYGTGGNTIYF.

This sequence joins TRBV10-1 and TRBJ1-2, with 7 bases matching TRBD1. The ends lost 6 bases at V and 4 bases at J; junction bases unmatched: 14. The CDR3 sequence is 16 residues long. Looked up from germline, CDR1 is WNHNN and CDR2 is SYGVQD (reference sequence). This chain's CDR3 is CASRTGTDLLFYGYTF. The CDR3 bases are TGCGCCAGCAGGACCGGGACAGATCTTCTATTCTATGGCTACACCTTC.

The chain recombines TRBV18 with TRBJ1-2, with 9 bases fitting TRBD1. The germline V gene has CDR1 KGHSH and CDR2 LQKENI. The V segment lost 4 bases and the J segment 2 bases; nucleotides outside the gene matches: 14. The CDR3 is made up of 18 amino acids. In nucleotides, the CDR3 is TGTGCCAGCTCACTTAGCGTACCTCGGACAGGGGAAAACTATGGCTACACCTTC. It specifies CASSLSVPRTGENYGYTF.

This chain connects TRBV5-1 to TRBJ2-1; 7 bases agree with TRBD1. With 4 bases clipped from V and 4 bases from J, the junction kept 5 bases outside the gene matches. The CDR3 runs 14 residues. Germline CDR1 SGHRS, CDR2 YFSETQ. CDR3 region: CASSPGQTYNEQFF. CDR3 sequence (DNA): TGCGCCAGCAGCCCGGGACAGACATACAATGAGCAGTTCTTC.

This clone was found a few times. CDR3 in amino acids: CASSLTTGYGEQFF. The CDR3 bases are TGTGCCAGCAGTTTAACGACAGGGTACGGCGAGCAGTTCTTC. The rearrangement uses TRBV28 and TRBJ2-1, with 7 bases that match TRBD1. The germline CDR1 and CDR2 sequences are MDHEN and SYDVKM. The V segment lost 2 bases and the J segment 10 bases; nucleotides outside the gene matches: 8. The CDR3 is 14 amino acids.

The chain is built from TRBV7-9 and TRBJ1-3; D is unresolved. The CDR3 runs to 16 residues. V lost 1 base and J 0 bases, leaving 10 bases between the germline ends. Germline V gives CDR1 SEHNR, CDR2 FQNEAQ (reference sequence). CDR3 nucleotide sequence: TGTGCCAGCAGCTTAGTGGCGCGGAGCTCTGGAAACACCATATATTTT. It specifies CASSLVARSSGNTIYF.

The rearrangement joins TRBV6-1 to TRBJ2-6, with TRBD1 as a possible D gene (5 bases). Per germline, CDR1 MNHNS and CDR2 SASEGT. The CDR3 covers 18 residues. The V and J ends lost 1 base and 6 bases respectively, with 19 bases between them. Here the CDR3 DNA reads TGTGCCAGCAGTGAAGAGCAGGGTATTTCAGGTCTGGCCAACGTCCTGACTTTC. This sequence encodes CASSEEQGISGLANVLTF.

The CDR3 sequence: CASSFRQGGLNEQYF. CDR3 nucleotide sequence: TGTGCCAGCAGCTTTCGTCAGGGTGGGTTAAACGAGCAGTACTTC. The chain links TRBV11-3 to TRBJ2-7; D possibly corresponds to TRBD1 (5 bases). Germline loops: CDR1 SGHNT, CDR2 YENEEA. The V and J ends lost 3 bases and 5 bases respectively, with 17 bases between them. This CDR3 has 15 amino acids.

The chain has TRBV9 and TRBJ2-1; a possible D gene is TRBD1 (5 bases). In germline, CDR1 is SGDLS, CDR2 YYNGEE. The V and J ends lost 1 base and 2 bases respectively, with 16 bases between them. The CDR3 covers 17 residues. In nucleotides, the CDR3 is TGTGCCAGCAGCGTAACAGGTGGGGTTAGCCCCTACAATGAGCAGTTCTTC. It specifies CASSVTGGVSPYNEQFF.

This clone was seen a few times. The chain carries TRBV19 and TRBJ1-1; tentative D call: TRBD1 (5 bases). The CDR3 sequence is 15 residues long. Trimming took off 4 bases at V and 4 bases at J, with 16 bases between the two ends. The germline V gene encodes CDR1 LNHDA and CDR2 SQIVND (reference sequence). The CDR3 bases are TGTGCCAGTAGTACCCAGGGCGTTGCTGGCACTGAAGCTTTCTTT. It encodes CASSTQGVAGTEAFF.

This clone was seen a few times. The chain recombines TRBV7-8 with TRBJ1-1; 10 nucleotides line up with TRBD1. Germline V gives CDR1 SGHVS, CDR2 FQNEAQ. Trimming cost V 5 bases and J 6 bases; bases outside gene matches: 9. CDR3 length equals 15 residues. CDR3 in DNA: TGTGCCAGCAGCCAACAGACAGGGGGCTTCGCTGAAGCTTTCTTT. It yields the protein CASSQQTGGFAEAFF.

This chain joins TRBV30 and TRBJ2-7, with D perhaps TRBD1 (6 bases). The CDR3 is made up of 14 amino acids. Germline CDR1 GTSNPN, CDR2 SVGIG (reference sequence). V was cut by 0 bases and J by 6 bases, with 15 bases left in between. This chain's CDR3 is CAWSVSRGAFEQYF. CDR3 DNA sequence: TGTGCCTGGAGTGTAAGCAGGGGAGCGTTCGAGCAGTACTTC.

This clone was seen a single time. The J gene is TRBJ2-3, the V gene TRBV6-1; 11 nucleotides match TRBD2. There are 17 residues in the CDR3. Trimming removed 2 bases from V and 0 bases from J; junction bases left unmatched: 4. Germline lookup yields CDR1 MNHNS and CDR2 SASEGT. DNA for the CDR3: TGTGCCAGCAGTGAACTAGCGGGGGGCGCTAGCACAGATACGCAGTATTTT. Translated, it gives CASSELAGGASTDTQYF.

The chain recombines TRBV9 with TRBJ2-3, with 14 bases that match TRBD2. The CDR3 runs 16 residues. Unmatched junction bases numbered 7, after V lost 4 bases and J lost 6 bases. Germline V gene lookup returns CDR1 SGDLS and CDR2 YYNGEE. Here the CDR3 reads CASSSRLAGGGDTQYF. In DNA form, the CDR3 reads TGTGCCAGCAGCTCCAGACTAGCGGGGGGGGGTGATACGCAGTATTTT. The full variable domain, its missing parts supplied by reference TRBV9 and TRBJ2-3, is DSGVTQTPKHLITATGQRVTLRCSPRSGDLSVYWYQQSLDQGLQFLIQYYNGEERAKGNILERFSAQQFPDLHSELNLSSLELGDSALYFCASSSRLAGGGDTQYFGPGTRLTVL.

This clone was observed a handful of times. The rearrangement uses TRBV9 and TRBJ2-5; weak D call: TRBD1 (5 bases). The CDR3 spans 16 residues. Trimming removed 0 bases from V and 5 bases from J, with 17 bases in between. Germline CDR1 reads SGDLS; CDR2 reads YYNGEE. The CDR3: CASSVDSGMNRETQYF. Here the CDR3 DNA reads TGTGCCAGCAGCGTAGATTCAGGGATGAATCGGGAGACCCAGTACTTC.